The 24 T cell receptor beta chains below come from one sample, sequenced in a study of cytomegalovirus exposure and HLA in healthy donors. PCR used 60 Vbeta primers and 13 Jbeta primers. Clones were read by immunoSEQ multiplex PCR, and TCRdb kept only the in-frame ones, dropping some. The top ten clones hold 2.8% of a sample with 130,000 to 150,000 clones, about 79% of them seen once. Sequencing input: PBMCs. The receptors here all came from a male donor in good health and CMV-seronegative.

This clone was seen a single time. The chain employs TRBV7-2 and TRBJ2-7; 8 positions match TRBD1. Germline assignment: CDR1 SGHTA and CDR2 FQGNSA. The trim removed 1 base at V and 3 bases at J, leaving 5 bases unmatched. The CDR3 has 15 residues. The CDR3 protein is CASSLVGTGNYEQYF. CDR3 nucleotides: TGTGCCAGCAGCTTAGTTGGGACAGGCAACTACGAGCAGTACTTC.

This chain connects TRBV7-9 to TRBJ2-1; 7 nucleotides align to TRBD2. Trimming cost V 4 bases and J 6 bases; bases outside gene matches: 6. Germline CDR1 SEHNR, CDR2 FQNEAQ (reference sequence). The CDR3 extends over 14 amino acids. The CDR3 DNA sequence: TGTGCCAGCAGCTCCAAAAGCGGGATCAATGAGCAGTTCTTC. Protein sequence: CASSSKSGINEQFF. The whole variable domain, filled in from reference TRBV7-9 and TRBJ2-1, reads DTGVSQNPRHKITKRGQNVTFRCDPISEHNRLYWYRQTLGQGPEFLTYFQNEAQLEKSRLLSDRFSAERPKGSFSTLEIQRTEQGDSAMYLCASSSKSGINEQFFGPGTRLTVL.

The CDR3 coding sequence is TGCAGCGTTAAGTCGGATAGCGAGTCCTACGAGCAGTACTTC. It codes for CSVKSDSESYEQYF. J is TRBJ2-7 and V is TRBV29-1; D possibly corresponds to TRBD2 (5 bases). The CDR3 covers 14 residues. The V and J ends lost 5 bases and 1 base respectively, with 15 bases between them. The germline V gene has CDR1 SQVTM and CDR2 ANQGSEA.

The V gene is TRBV5-6, the J gene TRBJ1-1, with D tentatively TRBD1 (5 bases). The CDR3 covers 14 residues. CDR1 SGHDT and CDR2 YYEEEE come from the germline V gene. V was cut by 4 bases and J by 5 bases, with 15 bases left in between. CDR3 sequence (DNA): TGTGCCAGCAGCCCTGACCAGGGTTCGACTGAAGCTTTCTTT. As protein: CASSPDQGSTEAFF. The entire variable domain, with the rest obtained from reference TRBV5-6 and TRBJ1-1, is as follows: DAGVTQSPTHLIKTRGQQVTLRCSPKSGHDTVSWYQQALGQGPQFIFQYYEEEERQRGNFPDRFSGHQFPNYSSELNVNALLLGDSALYLCASSPDQGSTEAFFGQGTRLTVV.

V is TRBV14 and J is TRBJ2-7, with 8 bases fitting TRBD1. CDR3 length: 15 residues. V was pared by 3 bases and J by 3 bases, with 7 bases of the junction left unmatched. Germline V gene sequence: CDR1 SGHDN, CDR2 FVKESK. CDR3 sequence: CASSHPPGGGYEQYF. In DNA, the CDR3 is TGTGCCAGCAGCCACCCTCCAGGGGGCGGCTACGAGCAGTACTTC.

The genes are TRBV18 and TRBJ2-2; 8 nucleotides agree with TRBD1. Trimming at V came to 3 bases and at J to 0 bases, leaving 6 bases not matched to a gene. This CDR3 is built from 17 residues. CDR1 and CDR2 from the germline V gene are KGHSH and LQKENI. The CDR3 region is CASSPRTGSSNTGELFF. In DNA form, the CDR3 reads TGTGCCAGCTCACCGAGGACAGGGTCGTCGAACACCGGGGAGCTGTTTTTT.

The V gene is TRBV13, the J gene TRBJ2-7, with TRBD2 as a possible D gene (6 bases). The V end was cut by 5 bases, the J end by 0 bases, with 17 bases between. This CDR3 region has 16 residues. The V gene's germline CDR1 is PRHDT and CDR2 FYEKMQ (reference sequence). The CDR3 protein is CASSPEVAVNSYEQYF. In nucleotides, the CDR3 is TGTGCCAGCAGCCCGGAGGTAGCGGTAAACTCCTACGAGCAGTACTTC.

The chain combines TRBV4-3 with TRBJ2-1; 7 bases map to TRBD1. Trimming cost V 2 bases and J 10 bases; bases outside gene matches: 5. Germline loops: CDR1 LGHNA, CDR2 YSLEER. CDR3 size: 13 residues. CDR3 DNA: TGCGCCAGCAGCCAAACCGGGACAGAGGAGCAGTTCTTC. It translates to CASSQTGTEEQFF.

The rearrangement joins TRBV5-1 to TRBJ1-1; 7 bases agree with TRBD1. The length of the CDR3 is 14 residues. Losses at the gene ends were 1 base for V and 8 bases for J; bases not matched to a gene: 8. Germline V gene sequence: CDR1 SGHRS, CDR2 YFSETQ. In DNA, the CDR3 is TGCGCCAGCAGCTTGAGGGGGACAGTGGACGAAGCTTTCTTT. As protein: CASSLRGTVDEAFF.

This chain joins TRBV29-1 and TRBJ2-3; no clear D. Trimming took 4 bases from V and 2 from J, leaving 10 bases between them. Germline V gene data show CDR1 as SQVTM and CDR2 as ANQGSEA. This CDR3 comprises 13 residues. The chain's CDR3 is CSVGQQFTDTQYF. Here the CDR3 DNA reads TGCAGCGTTGGGCAACAATTCACAGATACGCAGTATTTT.

The chain joins TRBV5-4 to TRBJ2-4; the D gene is possibly TRBD2 (5 bases). The CDR3 totals 13 residues. V was clipped by 3 bases and J by 8 bases, with 12 bases between them. Per germline, CDR1 SGHNT and CDR2 YYREEE (reference sequence). This chain's CDR3 is CASSSTREDIQYF. In DNA, the CDR3 is TGTGCCAGCAGCTCTACTAGAGAGGACATTCAGTACTTC.

V usage is TRBV27 and J usage is TRBJ2-7, with D maybe TRBD2 (5 bases). With 7 bases removed from V and 3 bases from J, the gap between germline ends came to 22 bases. This CDR3 has 16 amino acids. Germline CDR1 is MNHEY and CDR2 is SMNVEV (reference sequence). CDR3 sequence reads: CASTNLKTGKFYEQYF. Here the CDR3 DNA reads TGTGCCAGCACCAACCTCAAAACCGGGAAATTCTACGAGCAGTACTTC.

The chain carries TRBV7-9 and TRBJ2-3; 8 bases map to TRBD1. J gave up 2 bases and V 3 bases, and 13 bases lay outside the gene matches. CDR3 length: 18 amino acids. CDR1 SEHNR and CDR2 FQNEAQ come from the germline V gene (reference sequence). In nucleotides, the CDR3 is TGTGCCAGCAGCTTGCCAAAACCGGGACAGGTTATCACAGATACGCAGTATTTT. Protein: CASSLPKPGQVITDTQYF.

This clone came up once. CDR3 in amino acids: CASSLEDRGLEEQYF. As DNA, the CDR3 is TGCGCCAGCAGCTTGGAGGACAGGGGGCTGGAAGAGCAGTACTTC. The chain recombines TRBV5-1 with TRBJ2-7; 11 bases agree with TRBD1. Germline trimming cut 0 bases from V and 7 bases from J; bases unmatched to any gene: 6. The V gene's germline CDR1 is SGHRS and CDR2 YFSETQ. There are 15 residues in the CDR3.

V gene TRBV29-1 combines with J gene TRBJ2-7; TRBD1 might be the D (6 bases). Trimming removed 4 bases from V and 3 bases from J, with 19 bases in between. This CDR3 comprises 15 residues. Germline V gene data show CDR1 as SQVTM and CDR2 as ANQGSEA. The CDR3 sequence: CSVGAGEIPYYEQYF. The CDR3 DNA is TGCAGCGTTGGGGCAGGGGAAATCCCCTACTACGAGCAGTACTTC.

V gene TRBV29-1 combines with J gene TRBJ2-2; D gene ambiguous. The germline V and J ends were trimmed by 7 bases and 3 bases, with 15 bases remaining between them. The germline V gene encodes CDR1 SQVTM and CDR2 ANQGSEA. The CDR3 has 14 residues. In nucleotides, the CDR3 is TGCAGCGCCCTTTCCGAGCGAGACACCGGGGAGCTGTTTTTT. This codes for CSALSERDTGELFF.

The chain is built from TRBV6-5 and TRBJ1-2; 8 positions agree with TRBD1. V lost 6 bases to trimming and J lost 4 bases; unmatched junction nucleotides: 10. CDR1 and CDR2 (germline): MNHEY, SVGAGI. This CDR3 is 15 amino acids long. The CDR3 coding sequence is TGTGCCAGCAGACTCCAGGGGGCGCGGGGCTATGGCTACACCTTC. It specifies CASRLQGARGYGYTF.

This chain links TRBV10-3 with TRBJ2-1; no firm D call. This CDR3 spans 17 amino acids. The V end was cut by 6 bases, the J end by 0 bases, with 18 bases between. From germline, CDR1 is ENHRY and CDR2 SYGVKD. CDR3 amino acids: CAIRPRASWSSYNEQFF. The DNA of the CDR3 is TGTGCCATCAGACCTAGAGCGAGCTGGAGCTCCTACAATGAGCAGTTCTTC.

This chain links TRBV30 with TRBJ2-7; D is ambiguous. With 2 bases removed from V and 7 bases from J, the gap between germline ends came to 9 bases. The CDR3 extends over 11 amino acids. Germline lookup yields CDR1 GTSNPN and CDR2 SVGIG (reference sequence). The DNA for the CDR3 is TGTGCCTGGAGTCCCCTATTGGAGCAGTACTTC. This translates into CAWSPLLEQYF.

This rearrangement joins TRBV27 to TRBJ2-3, with TRBD2 matching 11 bases. In germline, CDR1 is MNHEY, CDR2 SMNVEV (reference sequence). J lost 4 bases, V lost 2 bases, and 8 bases had no gene match. The CDR3 has 17 residues. In DNA, the CDR3 is TGTGCCAGCAGTTTAGGGGCTAGCGGGAGGACTCCAGATACGCAGTATTTT. It translates to CASSLGASGRTPDTQYF.

This rearrangement joins TRBV7-2 to TRBJ1-3; D remains ambiguous. The CDR3 totals 14 residues. Trimming took off 5 bases at V and 0 bases at J, with 8 bases between the two ends. Germline V lookup: CDR1 SGHTA, CDR2 FQGNSA. CDR3 loop: CASSQLRSGNTIYF. The CDR3 DNA reads TGTGCCAGCAGCCAGTTACGCTCTGGAAACACCATATATTTT.

About this clone: Mismatch with germline at one junction end may stem from a read error. The chain combines TRBV7-7 with TRBJ2-1; 7 bases agree with TRBD2. The CDR3 totals 18 residues. CDR1 is SSHAT and CDR2 is FNYEAQ in the germline V gene (reference sequence). The CDR3 coding sequence is TGTGCTAGCAGTAACAGCGGGACGGCGGGAACGGCGGGCAATGAGCAGTTCTTC. Translation: CASSNSGTAGTAGNEQFF. The variable domain in full, completed from reference TRBV7-7 and TRBJ2-1, reads GAGVSQSPRYKVTKRGQDVTLRCDPISSHATLYWYQQALGQGPEFLTYFNYEAQPDKSGLPSDRFSAERPEGSISTLTIQRTEQRDSAMYRCASSNSGTAGTAGNEQFFGPGTRLTVL.

This clone occurred once. CDR3 sequence reads: CASIRLGAGGLIYEQYF. The DNA of the CDR3 is TGTGCCAGCATCAGATTAGGGGCGGGGGGGCTTATCTACGAGCAGTACTTC. V is TRBV11-1 and J is TRBJ2-7; TRBD2 aligns across 9 bases. The CDR3 runs 17 residues. Germline V lookup: CDR1 SGHAT, CDR2 FQDESV (reference sequence). J gave up 3 bases and V 7 bases, and 16 bases lay outside the gene matches.

By share of the sample, this clone is medium-sized (0.01 to 0.1%). The chain couples TRBV18 to TRBJ2-5, with D uncertain. The CDR3 totals 13 residues. Germline V gene data show CDR1 as KGHSH and CDR2 as LQKENI. V was clipped by 3 bases and J by 1 base, with 6 bases between them. The CDR3 loop is CASSPRAQETQYF. The CDR3 DNA follows: TGTGCCAGCTCACCCCGAGCCCAAGAGACCCAGTACTTC.